Listed below are T cell receptor beta chains from one sample, sequenced in a study of CD8 T cells in ankylosing spondylitis. TCRdb fed the 5' RACE reads into MiXCR, producing one record per CDR3 protein. The sample yields about 150,000 distinct CDR3 sequences, 30% to 35% seen once. Sequencing was done on a sample of synovial fluid, either unsorted or a sorted T cell fraction (not recorded which). The receptors originated from a male donor with ankylosing spondylitis. Each CDR3 is given with its conserved first and last residue. The order of the fields is CDR3 length, clone size, J gene, D gene, V gene, CDR3 protein, CDR3 DNA. The D gene is left open where the match is weak. Clone size is stated in some rows and not others, as once, few, many or a class when expanded.

>16|once|TRBJ2-3|-|TRBV7-6
CASSLVGGRDTDTQYF
TGTGCCAGCAGCTTAGTCGGAGGGAGAGACACAGATACGCAGTATTTT
>15|-|TRBJ2-5|-|TRBV28
CASSLGGAGGETQYF
TGTGCCAGCAGTTTAGGGGGGGCTGGGGGGGAGACCCAGTACTTC
>12|few|TRBJ1-2|-|TRBV12-3/TRBV12-4
CASSFLGGGYTF
TGTGCCAGCAGTTTTTTGGGGGGTGGCTACACCTTC
>13|-|TRBJ2-1|-|TRBV25-1
CASSDPLEAEQFF
TGTGCCAGCAGTGATCCACTAGAGGCTGAGCAGTTCTTC
>16|once|TRBJ2-1|TRBD1|TRBV4-1
CASSQARQGAGNEQFF
TGCGCCAGCAGCCAAGCCCGACAGGGGGCCGGCAATGAGCAGTTCTTC
>16|-|TRBJ2-1|TRBD2|TRBV6-1
CASSEASGGSYNEQFF
TGTGCCAGCAGTGAAGCAAGCGGGGGCTCCTACAATGAGCAGTTCTTC
>18|few|TRBJ1-4|-|TRBV11-1
CASSLSRQAYATNEKLFF
TGTGCCAGCAGCTTATCGCGACAGGCATATGCAACTAATGAAAAACTGTTTTTT
>13|-|TRBJ2-3|-|TRBV4-3
CASSQDWSDTQYF
TGCGCCAGCAGCCAAGATTGGTCCGATACGCAGTATTTT
>15|-|TRBJ2-6|-|TRBV18
CASSLNRAGANVLTF
TGTGCCAGCTCACTAAACAGGGCTGGGGCCAACGTCCTGACTTTC
>12|few|TRBJ1-4|TRBD1|TRBV20-1
CSALGDREKLFF
TGCAGTGCCCTCGGGGACAGAGAAAAACTGTTTTTT
>16|-|TRBJ2-3|TRBD2|TRBV24-1
CATSDPTSGGADTQYF
TGTGCCACCAGTGACCCCACTAGCGGGGGTGCAGATACGCAGTATTTT
>15|many|TRBJ2-3|-|TRBV5-1
CASSGMWGNTDTQYF
TGCGCCAGCAGCGGGATGTGGGGAAACACAGATACGCAGTATTTT
>18|once|TRBJ2-1|TRBD2|TRBV9
CASSAGGAAESSYNEQFF
TGTGCCAGCAGCGCGGGGGGGGCGGCCGAGAGCTCCTACAATGAGCAGTTCTTC
>14|-|TRBJ1-2|TRBD1|TRBV12-3/TRBV12-4
CASSARQGNYGYTF
TGTGCCAGCAGTGCCCGACAGGGGAACTATGGCTACACCTTC
>14|-|TRBJ2-1|-|TRBV28
CASSLERFYNEQFF
TGTGCCAGCAGTTTAGAGCGGTTCTACAATGAGCAGTTCTTC
>14|few|TRBJ2-7|-|TRBV20-1
CSARLQGPTYEQYF
TGCAGTGCTAGGTTACAAGGGCCGACCTACGAGCAGTACTTC
>13|-|TRBJ1-1|-|TRBV29-1
CSVEQKANTEAFF
TGCAGCGTTGAACAAAAGGCGAACACTGAAGCTTTCTTT
>13|-|TRBJ1-2|-|TRBV2
CASRQGTNYGYTF
TGTGCCAGCCGTCAGGGTACGAACTATGGCTACACCTTC
>14|once|TRBJ2-3|TRBD2|TRBV2
CASSASGNPDTQYF
TGTGCCAGCAGTGCTAGCGGGAACCCAGATACGCAGTATTTT
>15|-|TRBJ2-2|-|TRBV19
CASTRQRAKAGELFF
TGTGCCAGTACCCGGCAGCGGGCCAAAGCCGGGGAGCTGTTTTTT
>14|-|TRBJ2-1|-|TRBV9
CASSPEGTFNEQFF
TGTGCCAGCAGCCCCGAGGGGACCTTCAATGAGCAGTTCTTC
>13|few|TRBJ1-1|-|TRBV7-2
CASSLGRTVEAFF
TGTGCCAGCAGCTTAGGGCGGACAGTTGAAGCTTTCTTT
>15|medium-sized|TRBJ1-1|TRBD1|TRBV20-1
CSSDRGRLGDTEAFF
TGCAGTTCAGACAGGGGGCGGTTGGGGGACACTGAAGCTTTCTTT
>20|-|TRBJ2-5|TRBD1|TRBV28
CASSLFNPGQGRRALVTQYF
TGTGCCAGCAGTTTATTTAACCCGGGACAGGGACGACGCGCGTTAGTGACCCAGTACTTC
>14|many|TRBJ2-4|-|TRBV7-9
CASSYVGSGDIQYF
TGTGCCAGCAGTTACGTGGGGAGTGGGGACATTCAGTACTTC
>14|-|TRBJ1-4|-|TRBV3-1
CASSPQGGGEKLFF
TGTGCCAGCAGCCCACAGGGAGGAGGTGAAAAACTGTTTTTT
>15|few|TRBJ2-4|-|TRBV28
CASSTTSPAKNIQYF
TGTGCCAGCAGTACTACTTCACCAGCCAAAAACATTCAGTACTTC
>14|few|TRBJ1-1|TRBD1|TRBV18
CASSPDTGETEAFF
TGTGCCAGCTCACCGGATACAGGGGAAACTGAAGCTTTCTTT
>15|-|TRBJ2-7|TRBD1|TRBV7-9
CASSSQGTVSYEQYF
TGTGCCAGCAGCTCCCAGGGGACAGTTTCCTACGAGCAGTACTTC
>16|-|TRBJ2-5|TRBD2|TRBV7-9
CASSLASSGSRETQYF
TGTGCCAGCAGCTTAGCATCTAGCGGGAGTAGGGAGACCCAGTACTTC
>12|-|TRBJ1-1|-|TRBV20-1
CSAQTGATEAFF
TGCAGTGCCCAGACGGGGGCGACCGAAGCTTTCTTT
>15|many|TRBJ2-7|TRBD1|TRBV28
CASTPFGTGAYEQYF
TGTGCCAGCACCCCCTTCGGGACAGGGGCCTACGAGCAGTACTTC
>13|-|TRBJ2-1|-|TRBV5-1
CASSSLPRNEQFF
TGCGCCAGCAGCTCCCTTCCGAGAAATGAGCAGTTCTTC
>15|-|TRBJ1-6|-|TRBV7-3
CASSQGPGPNSPLHF
TGTGCCAGCAGCCAAGGGCCGGGCCCCAATTCACCCCTCCACTTT
>14|many|TRBJ2-1|TRBD1|TRBV9
CASSVGTGKNEQFF
TGTGCCAGCAGCGTCGGGACAGGGAAGAATGAGCAGTTCTTC
>15|-|TRBJ1-5|TRBD1|TRBV6-1
CASSENVGGYQPQHF
TGTGCCAGCAGTGAAAACGTAGGGGGCTATCAGCCCCAGCATTTT
>14|-|TRBJ2-1|-|TRBV7-2
CASSSPPRLNEQFF
TGTGCCAGCAGCTCTCCGCCACGCCTGAATGAGCAGTTCTTC
>14|few|TRBJ2-2|-|TRBV3-1
CASSQDRGHRELFF
TGTGCCAGCAGCCAAGATAGAGGGCACCGGGAGCTGTTTTTT
>12|-|TRBJ2-3|TRBD1|TRBV20-1
CSGTGSSDTQYF
TGCAGTGGGACAGGGAGCTCAGATACGCAGTATTTT
>14|-|TRBJ1-2|-|TRBV10-3
CAIRQGERLYGYTF
TGTGCCATCAGACAAGGGGAACGCCTCTATGGCTACACCTTC